The rows below give T cell receptor beta chains drawn from one sample of a study of blood T cell repertoires in COVID-19. Some clones are missing from TCRdb's copy, which holds only in-frame ones; the method was immunoSEQ multiplex PCR. The repertoire holds under 300,000 clones, roughly 80% seen once, with roughly 3.2% in the top ten. What was sequenced was peripheral blood. These receptors all come from a woman aged 18-29 years with acute or convalescent COVID-19. Both conserved end residues are trimmed from each CDR3.

length	V	J	CDR3
10	TRBV18	TRBJ2-5	ASSPVSETQY
13	TRBV5-1	TRBJ2-3	ASRALLAATDTQY
12	TRBV28	TRBJ1-5	ASTFRFSNQPQH
13	TRBV15	TRBJ2-1	ATSSGQGGSNEQF
11	TRBV2	TRBJ2-1	ATQDQGYNEQF
10	TRBV19	TRBJ2-3	ASSIGGVGQY
11	TRBV9	TRBJ1-1	ASSVRQGGEAF
17	TRBV7-6	TRBJ2-1	ASSLSGGIRDRAYNEQF
16	TRBV4-1	TRBJ1-6	ASSQDPLGQGYNSPLH
12	TRBV27	TRBJ2-7	ASSAEDNSYEQY
12	TRBV27	TRBJ2-7	ASSALQGARVKY
13	TRBV5-4	TRBJ2-7	ASSFGTSGRYEQY
14	TRBV5-4	TRBJ2-1	ASSFSSGSSYNEQF
13	TRBV7-2	TRBJ2-3	ASSFLAVLTDTQY
12	TRBV10-3	TRBJ2-2	AISEREVTGELF
12	TRBV7-6	TRBJ1-1	ASSSQGRGMGAF
11	TRBV14	TRBJ2-1	ASSPSVGQGAF
14	TRBV24-1	TRBJ2-1	ATSAPTSGSSNEQF
11	TRBV5-1	TRBJ2-2	ASSLGPPGELF
19	TRBV5-1	TRBJ2-1	ASSLRSGLAGPKSSYNEQF
17	TRBV18	TRBJ1-6	ASSLPPGQGVTYNSPLH
12	TRBV5-6	TRBJ2-7	ATHLATNPYEQY
13	TRBV4-3	TRBJ1-2	ASSPRATEAYGYT
13	TRBV7-2	TRBJ1-5	ASSLRQGDGQPQH
12	TRBV27	TRBJ2-7	ASSPSDRFYEQY
14	TRBV14	TRBJ2-3	ASSRGTSGTHHTQY
13	TRBV5-1	TRBJ1-5	ASSFTGAPDQPQH
15	TRBV24-1	TRBJ1-4	ATSDSPSTGKNEKLF
16	TRBV11-2	TRBJ1-6	ASSLVRGQLPYNSPLH
15	TRBV5-1	TRBJ2-5	ASSLGSLAGSRETQY
11	TRBV2	TRBJ1-4	ASKQGGGEKLF
13	TRBV15	TRBJ1-2	ATTLSTPSYYGYT
15	TRBV28	TRBJ2-3	ASSLGGLAGWGDTQY
12	TRBV19	TRBJ1-1	ASNPGQGSTEAF
15	TRBV7-9	TRBJ1-1	ASSPVPGTRENTEAF
10	TRBV7-2	TRBJ2-7	ASSLDSREQY
14	TRBV25-1	TRBJ2-3	ASSRTSGPSTDTQY
12	TRBV27	TRBJ1-2	ASSPNDRNRGYT
13	TRBV19	TRBJ1-1	ASSSGTGGALPAF
12	TRBV2	TRBJ1-2	ASSPDRTNYGYT
15	TRBV15	TRBJ2-1	ATSSGRMTSGTNEQF
12	TRBV2	TRBJ2-3	ASSFSGVSDTQY
12	TRBV3-1/TRBV3-2	TRBJ1-3	ASSQRDSGNTIY
11	TRBV6-4	TRBJ2-1	ASSPTESNEQF
10	TRBV4-3	TRBJ1-1	ASSQVRGEAF
12	TRBV19	TRBJ1-2	ASSPMTGFYGYT
14	TRBV6-5	TRBJ2-1	ASSYGSVSAYNEQF
16	TRBV4-3	TRBJ2-3	ASSQASGRHLSTDTQY
14	TRBV23-1	TRBJ2-1	ASSLRTSGSSLDGF